One T cell receptor (beta chain) is described in this entry. The antigen is not known. One end of the junction varies from germline; a read error may be responsible. The data were produced by immunoSEQ multiplex PCR, yet TCRdb's version contains in-frame clones alone and is incomplete. Of roughly 1.5 million clones detected, 95% to 99% appear once; the ten largest clones hold about 0.42%. Per the germline V gene, CDR1 is SGDLS and CDR2 is YYNGEE. The CDR3 extends over 16 amino acids. The data belong to a study of shared clonotypes between healthy human individuals. General study results and limits: When compared with the clonotypes that were shared by all four sorted-subset donors, the non-shared clonotypes turned out to have lower generation probabilities.

This receptor was obtained from a man in his thirties or forties in good health. The V call is TRBV9, the J call TRBJ2-1; tentatively, D is TRBD2 (5 bases). The sample consisted of naive CD4+ T cells sorted from blood. The subset was: CD45RA+ positively selected. CDR3 protein: CASSEVAGLPYNEQFF. The CDR3, as DNA: TGTGCCAGCAGCGAGGTCGCGGGCCTCCCCTATAATGAGCAGTTCTTC.